Presented here are 19 T cell receptor beta chains from one specimen sequenced in a study of T cells in Graves' hyperthyroidism and ophthalmopathy. Amplified TCR beta CDR3 regions came from RNA transcripts. An initial round of RT-PCR targeting the TCR CDR3 relied on the HTBI primer set. TCRdb re-derived calls from the multiplex PCR reads in MiXCR, one entry per CDR3 protein. The top ten clones hold roughly a third of a sample with 300,000 or so distinct CDR3 sequences, 16% of them seen once. Sequences were obtained from blood. The receptors stem from a young man with Graves' hyperthyroidism.

This clonotype was observed many times. The J gene is TRBJ2-7, the V gene TRBV2, with D uncertain. CDR1 and CDR2 from the germline V gene are SNHLY and FYNNEI. Trimming shortened V by 5 bases and J by 6 bases, and 17 bases separated the two germline ends. The CDR3 totals 14 residues. In nucleotides, the CDR3 is TGTGCCAGCAGTATCACAGCCAGTACCTTCGAGCAGTACTTC. This sequence encodes CASSITASTFEQYF.

The sample holds a few counts of this clonotype. V is TRBV10-3 and J is TRBJ2-3; 8 bases line up with TRBD2. CDR1 ENHRY and CDR2 SYGVKD come from the germline V gene. V shed 5 bases, J shed 0 bases, and the junction held 1 base outside the gene matches. This CDR3 has 14 amino acids. The CDR3 spells CAISSGSSTDTQYF. CDR3 nucleotides: TGTGCCATCAGTAGCGGGAGCAGCACAGATACGCAGTATTTT.

Many counts were recorded for this clonotype. V gene TRBV11-2 combines with J gene TRBJ2-7, with D perhaps TRBD1 (6 bases). This CDR3 region has 11 residues. CDR1 is SGHAT and CDR2 is FQNNGV in the germline V gene. Trimming left V 5 bases short and J 5 bases short, with 7 bases between. The CDR3 nucleotides are TGTGCCAGCAGCAGGACAGACGAGCAGTACTTC. It encodes CASSRTDEQYF.

The genes are TRBV19 and TRBJ1-5; 7 nucleotides line up with TRBD1. The germline V gene encodes CDR1 LNHDA and CDR2 SQIVND (reference sequence). CDR3 length: 14 amino acids. Trimming removed 4 bases from V and 4 bases from J; junction bases left unmatched: 4. For the CDR3, the DNA is TGTGCCAGTAGTAAGGGGGACAGAAATCAGCCCCAGCATTTT. This gives the protein CASSKGDRNQPQHF.

This clonotype occurred a few times. In nucleotides, the CDR3 is TGCAGTGCTCCTCATTGGGGGGAGACCCAGTACTTC. Residues: CSAPHWGETQYF. The gene calls are TRBV20-1 and TRBJ2-5; D might be TRBD1 or TRBD2, each matching 5 bases. The germline V gene has CDR1 DFQATT and CDR2 SNEGSKA (reference sequence). The V gene lost 5 bases and the J gene lost 5 bases, with 12 bases spanning the gap. The CDR3 loop spans 12 amino acids.

The chain links TRBV6-9 to TRBJ1-1; D is unresolved. The V end was cut by 3 bases, the J end by 4 bases, with 6 bases between. This CDR3 has 12 amino acids. Germline V CDR1 and CDR2: MNHGY, SVAAGI. The CDR3 is CASSYGSTEAFF. The CDR3 coding sequence is TGTGCCAGCAGTTACGGAAGCACTGAAGCTTTCTTT.

Many counts were recorded for this clonotype. The genes are TRBV6-1 and TRBJ1-4, with D perhaps matching TRBD1 (5 bases). The V gene's germline CDR1 is MNHNS and CDR2 SASEGT. V lost 7 bases, J lost 11 bases, and 17 bases lay in between. The CDR3 runs 13 residues. The CDR3 coding sequence is TGTGCCAGCACGGGCAGGGCTACCCTCAAACTGTTTTTT. This translates into CASTGRATLKLFF.

The CDR3 region has the DNA TGCGCCAGCAGCTCACAGGGGTCGAATGAGCAGTTCTTC. Amino acid sequence: CASSSQGSNEQFF. This sequence joins TRBV5-1 and TRBJ2-1; TRBD1 matches 7 bases. Germline V CDR1 and CDR2: SGHRS, YFSETQ. There are 13 residues in the CDR3. V gave up 3 bases and J gave up 7 bases; unmatched junction bases: 4.

V usage is TRBV20-1 and J usage is TRBJ1-4, with D unresolved. Trimming shortened V by 0 bases and J by 7 bases, and 6 bases separated the two germline ends. Germline assignment: CDR1 DFQATT and CDR2 SNEGSKA (reference sequence). The CDR3 is made up of 12 amino acids. CDR3 bases: TGCAGTGCTAGAGATCTGTCTGAAAAACTGTTTTTT. Translation: CSARDLSEKLFF.

This clonotype turned up a few times. J is TRBJ2-4 and V is TRBV20-1, with D tentatively TRBD1 or TRBD2 (7 bases each). Trimming shortened V by 1 base and J by 8 bases, and 12 bases separated the two germline ends. Germline CDR1 and CDR2: DFQATT and SNEGSKA (reference sequence). The CDR3 is 13 amino acids. CDR3 sequence reads: CSARVRGRDIQYF. CDR3 DNA sequence: TGCAGTGCTAGAGTCAGGGGGAGGGACATTCAGTACTTC.

This clonotype was counted ten times or more. This chain uses TRBV12-3 or TRBV12-4 with TRBJ2-2; D call uncertain. The V end lost 2 bases, the J end lost 3 bases, and 4 bases lay between the germline ends. The CDR3 sequence is 13 residues long. The CDR3 nucleotides read TGTGCCAGCAGTTTAACATACACCGGGGAGCTGTTTTTT. This sequence encodes CASSLTYTGELFF.

This chain links TRBV9 with TRBJ1-6; unclear D gene. The CDR3 has 14 residues. From germline, CDR1 is SGDLS and CDR2 YYNGEE. Trimming cost V 0 bases and J 7 bases, with 8 bases left between them. CDR3 in amino acids: CASSVEVRNSPLHF. CDR3 coding DNA: TGTGCCAGCAGCGTAGAGGTGCGAAATTCACCCCTCCACTTT.

This clonotype has a count of ten or more. This CDR3 reads CASSFGNRGNEQFF. As DNA, the CDR3 is TGTGCCAGCAGCTTCGGGAATCGCGGCAATGAGCAGTTCTTC. The chain links TRBV7-2 to TRBJ2-1; tentative D call: TRBD2 (5 bases). Germline V lookup: CDR1 SGHTA, CDR2 FQGNSA. CDR3 length: 14 amino acids. V dropped 3 bases and J dropped 6 bases, with 12 bases sitting between them.

In its sample, this clonotype was seen many times. This rearrangement joins TRBV3-1 to TRBJ2-1; 7 bases are shared with TRBD2. This CDR3 contains 14 residues. Germline trimming cut 0 bases from V and 8 bases from J; bases unmatched to any gene: 4. Germline-derived CDR1 and CDR2 are LGHDT and YNNKEL (reference sequence). This CDR3 is CASSQEGRADEQFF. In nucleotides, the CDR3 is TGTGCCAGCAGCCAAGAGGGGAGGGCCGATGAGCAGTTCTTC.

This clonotype occurred many times. The chain joins TRBV20-1 to TRBJ1-2; D unclear. V was shortened by 3 bases and J by 1 base, with 12 bases between the two germline ends. The length of the CDR3 is 14 residues. CDR1 DFQATT and CDR2 SNEGSKA come from the germline V gene (reference sequence). In DNA form, the CDR3 reads TGCAGTGCTAGTCCCGGAAGCCTTAACTATGGCTACACCTTC. Translated, it gives CSASPGSLNYGYTF.

The table lists this clonotype with a few counts. This chain joins TRBV6-6 and TRBJ1-5; D remains ambiguous. The CDR3 is 17 residues long. The ends were cut back, 0 bases at V and 0 bases at J, with 12 bases in the middle. The germline gives CDR1 MNHNY, CDR2 SVGAGI (reference sequence). The CDR3 loop reads CASSYSMVPFSNQPQHF. The CDR3 DNA follows: TGTGCCAGCAGTTACTCGATGGTACCTTTTAGCAATCAGCCCCAGCATTTT.

This clonotype has ten or more counts. This sequence joins TRBV12-3 or TRBV12-4 and TRBJ2-3, with D possibly TRBD2 on 6 matching bases. V lost 8 bases and J 0 bases, leaving 15 bases between the germline ends. The CDR3 is made up of 15 amino acids. The CDR3 sequence: CASSLAGSSTDTQYF. The CDR3 bases are TGTGCCAGCTCCCTTGCCGGGAGTAGCACAGATACGCAGTATTTT.

J is TRBJ2-1 and V is TRBV3-1, with TRBD2 matching over 7 bases. This CDR3 contains 15 residues. Germline trimming cut 1 base from V and 9 bases from J; bases unmatched to any gene: 9. The germline V gene encodes CDR1 LGHDT and CDR2 YNNKEL (reference sequence). The CDR3 sequence: CASSQGSGLGREQFF. DNA of the CDR3: TGTGCCAGCAGCCAAGGATCAGGACTAGGACGTGAGCAGTTCTTC.

The rearrangement uses TRBV5-1 and TRBJ2-7; D might be TRBD1 (5 bases). The CDR3 has 14 amino acids. Deletions cut 6 bases from V and 2 bases from J, with 15 bases between. The V gene's germline CDR1 is SGHRS and CDR2 YFSETQ. The CDR3 nucleotides are TGCGCCAGCACCCCCTCGACAGTCGCCTACGAGCAGTACTTC. As protein: CASTPSTVAYEQYF. The full variable domain, completed using reference TRBV5-1 and TRBJ2-7, is KAGVTQTPRYLIKTRGQQVTLSCSPISGHRSVSWYQQTPGQGLQFLFEYFSETQRNKGNFPGRFSGRQFSNSRSEMNVSTLELGDSALYLCASTPSTVAYEQYFGPGTRLTVT.